This TCR beta chain was observed in a study of blood T cell repertoires in COVID-19. Whole-study context: Specimens from acute and convalescent COVID-19 originated in the United States, Italy and Spain. T cells, B-cell-depleted T cells, or PBMCs provided the cDNA or gDNA that served as material.

Original handling: Amplifying reference gene primers gave estimates of nucleated cell counts. This table comes from immunoSEQ multiplex PCR, and its TCRdb copy is limited to in-frame clones, with some not included. Clonal size and the V and J genes are those of that table, whereas D and trimming came from the DNA. This table has a few hundred thousand clones, around 86% appearing once. This clonotype originated in a woman aged 45 to 65 with acute or convalescent COVID-19. The sample comprised peripheral blood.

This CDR3 reads CASSPLPPDSSGNTIYF. Here the CDR3 DNA reads TGTGCCAGCAGTCCACTCCCACCGGACAGCTCTGGAAACACCATATATTTT. J is TRBJ1-3 and V is TRBV6-6; maybe TRBD1 (6 bases). The CDR3 has 17 amino acids. Germline CDR1 reads MNHNY; CDR2 reads SVGAGI (reference sequence). V lost 5 bases, J lost 0 bases, and 17 bases lay in between.